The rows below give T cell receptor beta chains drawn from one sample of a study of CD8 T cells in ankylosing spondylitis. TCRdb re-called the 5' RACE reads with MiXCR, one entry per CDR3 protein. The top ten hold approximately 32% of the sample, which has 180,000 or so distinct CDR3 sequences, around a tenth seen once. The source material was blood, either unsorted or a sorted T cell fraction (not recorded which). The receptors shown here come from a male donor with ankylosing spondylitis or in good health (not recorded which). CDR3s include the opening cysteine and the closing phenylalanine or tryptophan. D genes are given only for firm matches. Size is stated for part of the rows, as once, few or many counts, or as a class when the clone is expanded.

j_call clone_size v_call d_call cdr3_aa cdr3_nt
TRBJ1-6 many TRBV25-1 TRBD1 CASSHRLTGDNSPLHF TGTGCCAGCAGTCACCGATTAACAGGGGATAATTCACCCCTCCACTTT
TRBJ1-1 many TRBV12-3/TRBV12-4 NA CASTQSRGSEAFF TGTGCCAGCACCCAATCTAGGGGGTCGGAAGCTTTCTTT
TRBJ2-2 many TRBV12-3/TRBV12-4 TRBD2 CASRLAGNTGELFF TGTGCCAGCAGGTTAGCGGGGAACACCGGGGAGCTGTTTTTT
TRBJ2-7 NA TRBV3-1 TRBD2 CASSSKSGRTYEQYF TGTGCCAGCAGCTCGAAGAGCGGGAGAACCTACGAGCAGTACTTC
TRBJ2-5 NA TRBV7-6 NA CASSLGVGSGRETQYF TGTGCCAGCAGCTTAGGTGTGGGGTCGGGGCGAGAGACCCAGTACTTC
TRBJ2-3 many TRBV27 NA CASSLGLTDTQYF TGTGCCAGCAGCTTAGGGCTCACAGATACGCAGTATTTT
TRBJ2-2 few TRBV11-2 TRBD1 CASSFGTGALTGELFF TGTGCCAGCAGCTTCGGGACAGGGGCTCTCACCGGGGAGCTGTTTTTT
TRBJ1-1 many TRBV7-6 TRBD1 CASSLQGGDTEAFF TGTGCCAGCAGCTTACAGGGGGGGGACACTGAAGCTTTCTTT
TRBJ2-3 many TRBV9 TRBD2 CASSAPGLAGDLLLGTDTQYF TGTGCCAGCAGCGCCCCGGGACTAGCGGGGGACCTCCTTCTGGGCACAGATACGCAGTATTTT
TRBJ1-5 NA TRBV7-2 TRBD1 CASSFRQGDQPQHF TGTGCCAGCAGCTTTAGACAGGGGGATCAGCCCCAGCATTTT
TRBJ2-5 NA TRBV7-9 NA CASSSLAGRSPQETQYF TGTGCCAGCAGCTCCCTAGCAGGGCGGAGCCCCCAAGAGACCCAGTACTTC
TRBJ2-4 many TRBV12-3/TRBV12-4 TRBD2 CASSLFGGTGDIQYF TGTGCCAGCAGTTTGTTCGGGGGGACTGGCGACATTCAGTACTTC
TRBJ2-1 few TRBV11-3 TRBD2 CASRVIAGDNEQFF TGTGCCAGCCGTGTTATAGCGGGGGACAATGAGCAGTTCTTC
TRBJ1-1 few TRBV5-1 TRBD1 CASSLWTGGTGTEAFF TGCGCCAGCAGCCTATGGACAGGGGGCACGGGCACTGAAGCTTTCTTT
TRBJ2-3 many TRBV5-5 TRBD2 CASSFTSGRNTQYF TGTGCCAGCAGCTTTACTAGCGGGCGAAATACGCAGTATTTT
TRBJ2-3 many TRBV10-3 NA CAISVGTDTQYF TGTGCCATCAGTGTAGGAACAGATACGCAGTATTTT
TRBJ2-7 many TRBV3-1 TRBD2 CASSLLPTSGYEQYF TGTGCCAGCAGCCTTCTTCCAACTAGCGGCTACGAGCAGTACTTC
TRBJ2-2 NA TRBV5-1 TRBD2 CASSLDWTSGTPIGELFF TGCGCCAGCAGCTTGGATTGGACTAGCGGGACCCCAATAGGGGAGCTGTTTTTT
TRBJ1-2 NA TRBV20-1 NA CSARGILAEGYTF TGCAGTGCTAGAGGAATCTTGGCAGAAGGCTACACCTTC
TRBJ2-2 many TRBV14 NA CASSQEILGGLFF TGTGCCAGCAGCCAAGAAATCCTAGGAGGGCTGTTTTTT
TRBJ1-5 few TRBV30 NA CAWSATANQPQHF TGTGCCTGGAGTGCGACAGCTAATCAGCCCCAGCATTTT
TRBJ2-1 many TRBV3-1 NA CASSQEGRHNEQFF TGTGCCAGCAGCCAGGAGGGTCGTCACAATGAGCAGTTCTTC